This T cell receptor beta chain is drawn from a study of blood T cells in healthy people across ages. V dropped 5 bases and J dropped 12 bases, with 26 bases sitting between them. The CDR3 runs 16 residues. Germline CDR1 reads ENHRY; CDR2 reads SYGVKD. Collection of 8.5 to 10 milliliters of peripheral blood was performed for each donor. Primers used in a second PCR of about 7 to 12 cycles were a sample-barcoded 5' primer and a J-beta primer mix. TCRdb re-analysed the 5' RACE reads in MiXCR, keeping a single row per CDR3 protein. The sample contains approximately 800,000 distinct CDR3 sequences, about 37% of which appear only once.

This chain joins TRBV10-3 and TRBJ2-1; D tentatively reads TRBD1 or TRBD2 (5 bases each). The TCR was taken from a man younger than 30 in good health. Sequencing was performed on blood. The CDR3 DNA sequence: TGTGCCATCAGTTGGGCTCCCGGGACGGTGCTCCAGGGGCAGTTCTTC. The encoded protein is CAISWAPGTVLQGQFF.